What follows are 18 T cell receptor beta chains derived from one specimen sequenced in a study of prognosis after radiotherapy for stage I lung cancer. With two-round multiplex PCR, TCR beta CDR3 sequences were amplified from genomic DNA. Individual primers that were specific to each TRBV and TRBJ gene served in first-round PCR. Via MiXCR, TCRdb re-called the multiplex PCR reads, giving one row per CDR3 protein. The sample contains some 35,000 distinct CDR3 sequences, approximately 29% of which appear only once. The starting material was PBMCs, obtained before or after stereotactic body radiation therapy (not recorded which). Receptor source: a donor aged 50 or older with non-small cell lung cancer.

This chain uses TRBV29-1 with TRBJ2-7; weak D call: TRBD2 (6 bases). The CDR3 has 12 amino acids. Trimming took 8 bases from V and 3 from J, leaving 14 bases between them. Germline CDR1 SQVTM, CDR2 ANQGSEA. CDR3 sequence reads: CSFSCGNYEQYF. The CDR3 DNA reads TGCAGCTTTTCTTGCGGGAACTACGAGCAGTACTTC.

This clonotype was recorded many times. The junction shows a germline mismatch at one end, possibly a read error. The chain employs TRBV7-9 and TRBJ2-1; D is uncertain. This CDR3 is 16 amino acids long. Germline V gene lookup returns CDR1 SEHNR and CDR2 FQNEAQ (reference sequence). The CDR3 DNA reads as TGTGCCAACAGCCAAACCCCGAGACGCCCCTACAATGAGCAGTTCTTC. Protein product: CANSQTPRRPYNEQFF.

Details on this clonotype: A much larger clone lies one base from this, so it may be a read error. This rearrangement joins TRBV6-1 to TRBJ1-4; 7 bases align to TRBD1. The CDR3 has 15 residues. Germline V gene sequence: CDR1 MNHNS, CDR2 SASEGT. CDR3 region: CASRTGGGGNGKLFF. The CDR3 DNA reads as TGTGCCAGCAGGACGGGAGGGGGCGGTAATGGAAAACTGTTTTTT.

The table lists this clonotype with many counts. The rearrangement joins TRBV19 to TRBJ2-7; 8 bases map to TRBD1. The V segment lost 5 bases and the J segment 2 bases; nucleotides outside the gene matches: 5. CDR1 is LNHDA and CDR2 is SQIVND in the germline V gene (reference sequence). The CDR3 extends over 14 amino acids. This chain's CDR3 is CASSPDRVPYEQYF. DNA of the CDR3: TGTGCCAGTAGTCCGGACAGGGTACCCTACGAGCAGTACTTC. The variable domain in full, with the rest retrieved from reference TRBV19 and TRBJ2-7, is DGGITQSPKYLFRKEGQNVTLSCEQNLNHDAMYWYRQDPGQGLRLIYYSQIVNDFQKGDIAEGYSVSREKKESFPLTVTSAQKNPTAFYLCASSPDRVPYEQYFGPGTRLTVT.

The J gene is TRBJ2-1, the V gene TRBV5-1, with 12 nucleotides matching TRBD2. CDR1 and CDR2 (germline): SGHRS, YFSETQ. The V segment lost 2 bases and the J segment 7 bases; nucleotides outside the gene matches: 1. The CDR3 totals 14 residues. The chain's CDR3 is CASSFTSGGNEQFF. Written as DNA, the CDR3 is TGCGCCAGCAGCTTCACTAGCGGGGGGAATGAGCAGTTCTTC.

This clonotype was seen many times. The chain carries TRBV6-4 and TRBJ2-3; no definite D call. Between the trimmed V and J ends, which lost 3 bases and 7 bases, there was a span of 11 bases. Germline CDR1 reads MRHNA; CDR2 reads SNTAGT. The CDR3 runs to 13 residues. The DNA of the CDR3 is TGTGCCAGCAGTGAGACTCCTGCGTATACGCAGTATTTT. As protein: CASSETPAYTQYF.

About this clonotype: Being one base from a much bigger clone, this may be a read error. The chain combines TRBV18 with TRBJ2-6, with 8 bases that match TRBD1. From germline, CDR1 is KGHSH and CDR2 LQKENI. The CDR3 has 19 residues. The CDR3 protein is CVSSQLRTGTSSGANVLTF. The DNA of the CDR3 is TGTGTCAGCTCACAACTCCGGACAGGGACTTCGTCTGGGGCCAACGTCCTGACTTTC. Full variable domain (missing parts from reference TRBV18 and TRBJ2-6): NAGVMQNPRHLVRRRGQEARLRCSPMKGHSHVYWYRQLPEEGLKFMVYLQKENIIDESGMPKERFSAEFPKEGPSILRIQQVVRGDSAAYFCVSSQLRTGTSSGANVLTFGAGSRLTVL.

Within the sample, this clonotype is large. Germline is not matched at one junction end, which may reflect a read error. V and J are TRBV7-2 and TRBJ2-7; D not resolved. The CDR3 sequence is 13 residues long. Germline V gene lookup returns CDR1 SGHTA and CDR2 FQGNSA. As DNA, the CDR3 is TGTGCCAGCAGCTTCCGGCCCTCCCACGAGCAGTACTTC. Translating it yields CASSFRPSHEQYF.

The chain recombines TRBV12-3 or TRBV12-4 with TRBJ2-3, with D perhaps being TRBD1 or TRBD2 (6 bases each). The CDR3 loop spans 17 amino acids. Trimming took off 6 bases at V and 0 bases at J, with 19 bases between the two ends. CDR3 bases: TGTGCCAGCAGCCGTCGAGGGGGGTCGTCCAGCACAGATACGCAGTATTTT. Amino acid sequence: CASSRRGGSSSTDTQYF.

This clonotype was detected ten times or more. The chain combines TRBV12-3 or TRBV12-4 with TRBJ1-1; TRBD1 aligns across 7 bases. J was trimmed by 8 bases and V by 5 bases; bases with no gene match: 11. The CDR3 contains 14 residues. The DNA for the CDR3 is TGTGCCAGCAGTCCCTTAGTTGGAGGGGGCGAAGCTTTCTTT. Its protein product is CASSPLVGGGEAFF.

Within the sample, this clonotype is medium-sized. This chain connects TRBV6-2 or TRBV6-3 to TRBJ2-6, with 8 bases that match TRBD1. Germline CDR1 and CDR2: MNHEY and SVGEGT. The CDR3 is 14 amino acids. The V and J ends lost 5 bases and 10 bases, in that order; junction bases with no gene match: 7. The CDR3 nucleotides are TGTGCCAGCAGTCCCGACAGGGGACGGAACGTCCTGACTTTC. Translation gives CASSPDRGRNVLTF.

The sample holds many counts of this clonotype. The chain recombines TRBV19 with TRBJ1-3; unclear D gene. From germline, CDR1 is LNHDA and CDR2 SQIVND (reference sequence). The CDR3 has 13 amino acids. V was clipped by 5 bases and J by 0 bases, with 5 bases between them. The CDR3 nucleotides read TGTGCCAGTAGTGGGAGCTCTGGAAACACCATATATTTT. It translates to CASSGSSGNTIYF.

There are many counts of this clonotype. This chain connects TRBV3-1 to TRBJ1-1; no reliable D call. The CDR3 extends over 12 amino acids. V was trimmed by 1 base and J by 5 bases, leaving 5 bases between them. Germline V CDR1 and CDR2: LGHDT, YNNKEL (reference sequence). CDR3 sequence (DNA): TGTGCCAGCAGCCAAGGGAAAACTGAAGCTTTCTTT. This encodes CASSQGKTEAFF.

This clonotype was seen at least ten times. This chain uses TRBV6-2 or TRBV6-3 with TRBJ1-1; a possible D gene is TRBD1 (6 bases). This CDR3 is 15 amino acids long. The ends were cut back, 6 bases at V and 1 base at J, with 15 bases in the middle. In germline, CDR1 is MNHEY, CDR2 SVGEGT. The CDR3 region is CASSPQPGQNTEAFF. As DNA, the CDR3 is TGTGCCAGCAGCCCGCAACCGGGACAGAACACTGAAGCTTTCTTT.

This clonotype was found once. A far more abundant clone sits one base away, making this likely a read error. V usage is TRBV6-2 or TRBV6-3 and J usage is TRBJ2-1, with 9 bases aligning to TRBD1. The length of the CDR3 is 16 residues. Germline V gene lookup returns CDR1 MNHEY and CDR2 SVGEGT. V lost 5 bases, J lost 2 bases, and 7 bases stayed unmatched. The CDR3 region has the DNA TGTGCCAGCAGTGCCCGAGGGACAGGGCCCTACAATGAGCAGTTCTTC. The encoded protein is CASSARGTGPYNEQFF.

In its sample, this clonotype was seen many times. The V and J genes are TRBV27 and TRBJ1-1; 9 bases align to TRBD1. This CDR3 is 15 amino acids long. J was trimmed by 4 bases and V by 4 bases; bases with no gene match: 7. Germline V CDR1 and CDR2: MNHEY, SMNVEV (reference sequence). This chain's CDR3 is CASSSDRGRVTEAFF. The CDR3 nucleotides are TGTGCCAGCAGTTCCGACAGGGGGAGGGTCACTGAAGCTTTCTTT.

There are many counts of this clonotype. The CDR3 nucleotides read TGCAGCGTTGGAGCGGGGCACACAGATACGCAGTATTTT. This encodes CSVGAGHTDTQYF. V is TRBV29-1 and J is TRBJ2-3; 7 nucleotides align to TRBD2. Germline V CDR1 and CDR2: SQVTM, ANQGSEA. CDR3 size: 13 residues. The V gene end was trimmed by 4 bases and the J gene end by 2 bases; junction bases not matched to a gene: 3.

As for this clonotype: A much larger clone lies a single base off, so this may be a read error. The rearrangement uses TRBV15 and TRBJ1-2; no clear D gene. The CDR3 loop spans 11 amino acids. The germline V and J ends were trimmed by 7 bases and 5 bases, with 8 bases remaining between them. Germline V gene lookup returns CDR1 LNHNV and CDR2 YYDKDF (reference sequence). CDR3 amino acids: CATIGNYGYTF. In nucleotides, the CDR3 is TGTGCCACCATCGGCAATTATGGCTACACCTTC.